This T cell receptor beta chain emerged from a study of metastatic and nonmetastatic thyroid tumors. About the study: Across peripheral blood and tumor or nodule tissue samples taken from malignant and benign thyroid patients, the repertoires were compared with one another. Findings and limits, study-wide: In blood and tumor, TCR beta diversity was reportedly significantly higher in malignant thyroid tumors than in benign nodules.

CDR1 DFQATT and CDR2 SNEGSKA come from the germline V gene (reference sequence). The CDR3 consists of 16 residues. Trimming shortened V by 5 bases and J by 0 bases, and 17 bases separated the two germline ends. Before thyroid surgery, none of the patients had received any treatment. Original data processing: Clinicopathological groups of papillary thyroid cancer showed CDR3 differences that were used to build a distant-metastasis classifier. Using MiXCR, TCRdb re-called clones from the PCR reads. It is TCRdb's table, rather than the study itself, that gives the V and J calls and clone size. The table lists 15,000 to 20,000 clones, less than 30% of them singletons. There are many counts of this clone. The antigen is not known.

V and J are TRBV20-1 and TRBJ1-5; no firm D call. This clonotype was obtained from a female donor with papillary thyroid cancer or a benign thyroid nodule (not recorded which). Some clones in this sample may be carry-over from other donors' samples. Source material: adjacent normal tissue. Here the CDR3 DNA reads TGCAGTGCTTCAATACCAGAGATTTATAGCAATCAGCCCCAGCATTTT. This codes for CSASIPEIYSNQPQHF.